A selection of T cell receptor beta chains follows, all from one sample in a study of T-cell memory formation after mild COVID-19. MiXCR was run by TCRdb on the 5' RACE reads, yielding one entry per CDR3 protein. Among hundreds of thousands of distinct CDR3 sequences listed, roughly 18% were seen once. What was sequenced was PBMCs or a T cell subset sorted from them (not recorded which). The receptors derive from an adult woman who had mild COVID-19 (a few samples of this study predate the infection). Cell type and time point are not known. Each CDR3 is given without its conserved first and last residue. A clone size is listed for some rows: how often the clone was seen (once, few, many), or a class if it is expanded.

V,J,size,CDR3
TRBV30,TRBJ2-4,few,AWSKPAGGLKNIQY
TRBV5-1,TRBJ2-7,-,ASSLVAGGLEQY
TRBV7-9,TRBJ2-2,-,ASSLVAVNTGELF
TRBV12-3/TRBV12-4,TRBJ2-7,few,ASTIGDSYEQY
TRBV7-2,TRBJ2-3,-,ASSLDGAVDTQY
TRBV29-1,TRBJ2-7,-,SVGDRGYEQY
TRBV20-1,TRBJ2-1,few,SARTSGRVAEQF
TRBV7-2,TRBJ1-1,few,ASSLGRGGTEAF
TRBV5-5,TRBJ2-3,few,ASSLEGWTDTDTQY
TRBV15,TRBJ1-2,-,ATSRDGIAGYT
TRBV7-2,TRBJ2-7,-,ASSPRLRSYEQY
TRBV4-1,TRBJ2-7,-,ASSQVVSGGDYEQY
TRBV5-1,TRBJ2-2,few,ASSLGQGAPGELF
TRBV7-6,TRBJ2-1,many,ASSPSPGVGYNEQF
TRBV20-1,TRBJ2-1,few,SARGDRWVGEQF
TRBV20-1,TRBJ2-7,many,SANPSGSSYEQY
TRBV7-6,TRBJ2-5,-,ASSPTGWGDTQY
TRBV5-5,TRBJ2-5,-,ASSGRLVQETQY
TRBV3-1,TRBJ1-6,-,ASSGVYNSPLH
TRBV7-2,TRBJ2-1,few,ASSLVAFQANEQF
TRBV7-2,TRBJ2-3,-,ASTQLTSGRFDTQY
TRBV24-1,TRBJ2-1,-,ATSAPGQGANEQF
TRBV6-1,TRBJ2-7,few,ASRKGASGLPYEQY
TRBV10-3,TRBJ2-3,-,AISEGGSADTQY
TRBV25-1,TRBJ2-1,-,ASSEMSGGYNEQF
TRBV10-3,TRBJ2-7,many,AISGHGVPEQY
TRBV29-1,TRBJ1-2,few,SVDRKGRGYT
TRBV15,TRBJ1-1,-,ATSSTKGLTEAF
TRBV25-1,TRBJ2-3,-,ASSVVSGGPRTDTQY
TRBV5-6,TRBJ2-1,many,ASTVTGTSYNEQF
TRBV9,TRBJ2-1,-,ASSVDYDNNEQF
TRBV12-3/TRBV12-4,TRBJ2-2,many,ASAATPGELF
TRBV5-6,TRBJ1-2,-,ASSLPSYRSYGYT
TRBV7-9,TRBJ2-1,-,ASSKTSGGSYNEQF
TRBV6-2/TRBV6-3,TRBJ2-5,-,ASSYQTSLQETQY
TRBV24-1,TRBJ1-2,few,ATSDWTDTHGYT
TRBV20-1,TRBJ1-1,-,SARRPGTGTGTEAF
TRBV7-8,TRBJ2-1,few,ASSGLGGLGNEQF